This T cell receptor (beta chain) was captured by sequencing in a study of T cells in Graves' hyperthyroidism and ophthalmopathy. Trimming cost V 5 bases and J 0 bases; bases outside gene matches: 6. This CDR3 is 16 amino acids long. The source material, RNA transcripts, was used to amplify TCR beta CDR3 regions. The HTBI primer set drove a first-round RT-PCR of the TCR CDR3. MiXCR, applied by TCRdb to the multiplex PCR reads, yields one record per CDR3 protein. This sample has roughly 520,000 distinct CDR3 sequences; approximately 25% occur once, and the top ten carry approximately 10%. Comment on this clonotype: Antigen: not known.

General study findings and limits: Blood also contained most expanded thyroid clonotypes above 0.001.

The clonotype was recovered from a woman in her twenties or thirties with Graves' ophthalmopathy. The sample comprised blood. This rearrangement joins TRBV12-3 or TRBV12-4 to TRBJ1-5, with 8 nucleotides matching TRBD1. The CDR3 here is CASSRQGPYSNQPQHF. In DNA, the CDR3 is TGTGCCAGCAGTCGACAGGGGCCATATAGCAATCAGCCCCAGCATTTT.